The 28 T cell receptor beta chains listed next were all sequenced from one sample in a study of T cells after yellow fever vaccination. TCRdb passed the 5' RACE reads through MiXCR, listing each CDR3 protein once. Here the sample spans 200,000 or so distinct CDR3 sequences, 6.7% being singletons. The source was CD4+ T cells sorted from PBMCs, collected on the day of the yellow fever booster vaccination. The receptor source for this set is a man aged 25-45 years who received the YFV17D yellow fever vaccine.

This clonotype has more than one count but fewer than ten. The chain uses TRBV28 and TRBJ1-2; D is ambiguous. CDR3 length: 11 residues. Germline V CDR1 and CDR2: MDHEN, SYDVKM. The V gene lost 10 bases and the J gene lost 2 bases, with 8 bases spanning the gap. The CDR3 reads CAIDGNYGYTF. The DNA for the CDR3 is TGTGCCATCGACGGGAACTATGGCTACACCTTC.

There are a few counts of this clonotype. The chain couples TRBV7-2 to TRBJ2-3; 9 bases align to TRBD2. The CDR3 length is 17 residues. Germline-derived CDR1 and CDR2 are SGHTA and FQGNSA. Trimming cost V 2 bases and J 4 bases; bases outside gene matches: 10. As DNA, the CDR3 is TGTGCCAGCAGCTTACTAGCCCTAGCGGGATCCTCAGATACGCAGTATTTT. Translating gives CASSLLALAGSSDTQYF.

Ten or more counts support this clonotype. The chain's CDR3 is CSARDRGGRREQYF. The CDR3 bases are TGCAGTGCTAGAGATCGGGGCGGGAGGAGGGAGCAGTACTTC. The chain carries TRBV20-1 and TRBJ2-7; 8 bases align to TRBD2. From germline, CDR1 is DFQATT and CDR2 SNEGSKA (reference sequence). The V and J ends lost 0 bases and 7 bases, in that order; junction bases with no gene match: 8. The CDR3 runs 14 residues.

This clonotype showed up many times. This rearrangement joins TRBV19 to TRBJ2-1; TRBD2 matches 8 bases. The CDR3 totals 14 residues. Per germline, CDR1 LNHDA and CDR2 SQIVND (reference sequence). Germline trimming cut 6 bases from V and 4 bases from J; bases unmatched to any gene: 5. Written as DNA, the CDR3 is TGTGCCAGTAGCGAGCGGGAGCGGTACAATGAGCAGTTCTTC. Translated: CASSERERYNEQFF. Complete variable domain (other parts from reference TRBV19 and TRBJ2-1): DGGITQSPKYLFRKEGQNVTLSCEQNLNHDAMYWYRQDPGQGLRLIYYSQIVNDFQKGDIAEGYSVSREKKESFPLTVTSAQKNPTAFYLCASSERERYNEQFFGPGTRLTVL.

This clonotype was detected many times. The gene calls are TRBV3-1 and TRBJ2-1, with a possible D match to TRBD2 (6 bases). The V end was cut by 4 bases, the J end by 8 bases, with 21 bases between. Germline lookup yields CDR1 LGHDT and CDR2 YNNKEL (reference sequence). This CDR3 is 16 amino acids long. The chain's CDR3 is CASSLLVRVGEDEQFF. The CDR3 DNA reads TGTGCCAGCAGCCTACTCGTGCGGGTGGGGGAGGATGAGCAGTTCTTC.

There are many counts of this clonotype. J is TRBJ2-7 and V is TRBV7-9, with unresolved D. This CDR3 is 10 amino acids long. Germline V CDR1 and CDR2: SEHNR, FQNEAQ (reference sequence). CDR3 loop: CATGVGEQYF. The CDR3 coding sequence is TGTGCGACGGGTGTGGGAGAGCAGTACTTC.

This clonotype showed up many times. The chain employs TRBV6-2 or TRBV6-3 and TRBJ1-3; the D is unclear. V shed 0 bases and J shed 2 bases, with 8 bases lying between them. Germline V gives CDR1 MNHEY, CDR2 SVGEGT. The CDR3 spans 15 residues. The CDR3 bases are TGTGCCAGCAGTTACTCGGGCGAGCCTGGAAACACCATATATTTT. It encodes CASSYSGEPGNTIYF.

The chain combines TRBV19 with TRBJ2-2, with 7 bases that match TRBD2. This CDR3 is built from 18 residues. V dropped 6 bases and J dropped 1; count of bases not matched to a gene: 14. The germline V gene encodes CDR1 LNHDA and CDR2 SQIVND (reference sequence). The CDR3 loop reads CASRRGGVISGNTGELFF. Written as DNA, the CDR3 is TGTGCCAGTAGGAGGGGAGGGGTGATTAGCGGGAACACCGGGGAGCTGTTTTTT.

The genes are TRBV11-2 and TRBJ1-2; D call uncertain. The V end lost 1 base, the J end lost 1 base, and 7 bases lay between the germline ends. CDR1 and CDR2 from the germline V gene are SGHAT and FQNNGV. The CDR3 is 14 residues long. The CDR3 is CASSLVDYNYGYTF. CDR3 DNA sequence: TGTGCCAGCAGCTTAGTCGATTATAACTATGGCTACACCTTC.

This clonotype has more than one count but fewer than ten. The V and J genes are TRBV6-5 and TRBJ1-6; no firm D call. This CDR3 is built from 13 residues. V lost 5 bases to trimming and J lost 13 bases, with 15 bases between them. The germline gives CDR1 MNHEY, CDR2 SVGAGI. The CDR3 DNA is TGTGCCAGCAGTGCTCGAGGGATCGGGCCCCTCCACTTT. Protein product: CASSARGIGPLHF.

This sequence joins TRBV18 and TRBJ2-1; possible D gene TRBD2, 6 bases. Germline V lookup: CDR1 KGHSH, CDR2 LQKENI. CDR3 length equals 18 residues. Deletions cut 0 bases from V and 5 bases from J, with 20 bases between. CDR3 loop: CASSPPRQGTGLNNEQFF. CDR3 bases: TGTGCCAGCTCACCACCACGACAAGGGACCGGACTAAACAATGAGCAGTTCTTC. The full variable domain, rest sourced from reference TRBV18 and TRBJ2-1, is NAGVMQNPRHLVRRRGQEARLRCSPMKGHSHVYWYRQLPEEGLKFMVYLQKENIIDESGMPKERFSAEFPKEGPSILRIQQVVRGDSAAYFCASSPPRQGTGLNNEQFFGPGTRLTVL.

This clonotype has at least ten counts. The chain recombines TRBV10-3 with TRBJ2-7, with D perhaps TRBD1 (6 bases). Germline values: CDR1 ENHRY, CDR2 SYGVKD. The CDR3 is 13 residues long. Trimming shortened V by 4 bases and J by 3 bases, and 10 bases separated the two germline ends. The CDR3 loop reads CAISARQDYEQYF. For the CDR3, the DNA is TGTGCCATCAGTGCAAGACAGGACTACGAGCAGTACTTC.

V gene TRBV2 combines with J gene TRBJ2-5, with D hard to call. The V end was cut by 10 bases, the J end by 5 bases, with 11 bases between. There are 11 residues in the CDR3. Germline CDR1 and CDR2: SNHLY and FYNNEI. This CDR3 is CATGPSETQYF. The CDR3 nucleotides are TGTGCCACAGGACCCTCGGAGACCCAGTACTTC.

The V gene is TRBV28, the J gene TRBJ2-5; TRBD2 matches at 8 bases. From germline, CDR1 is MDHEN and CDR2 SYDVKM. CDR3 length equals 18 residues. Trimming at V came to 6 bases and at J to 1 base, leaving 16 bases not matched to a gene. The CDR3 protein is CASSQTSGWSYSQETQYF. The DNA of the CDR3 is TGTGCCAGCAGCCAAACTAGCGGTTGGTCCTATTCCCAAGAGACCCAGTACTTC. The entire variable domain, with the rest obtained from reference TRBV28 and TRBJ2-5, is as follows: DVKVTQSSRYLVKRTGEKVFLECVQDMDHENMFWYRQDPGLGLRLIYFSYDVKMKEKGDIPEGYSVSREKKERFSLILESASTNQTSMYLCASSQTSGWSYSQETQYFGPGTRLLVL.

The chain uses TRBV7-2 and TRBJ2-1; 9 bases are shared with TRBD2. With 1 base clipped from V and 4 bases from J, the junction kept 5 bases outside the gene matches. The CDR3 spans 16 residues. CDR1 SGHTA and CDR2 FQGNSA come from the germline V gene. The CDR3 nucleotides read TGTGCCAGCAGCTTAGGGGGGGGACTAGCTTACAATGAGCAGTTCTTC. This translates into CASSLGGGLAYNEQFF.

A few counts support this clonotype. The genes are TRBV7-2 and TRBJ2-2, with D unresolved. With 2 bases removed from V and 6 bases from J, the gap between germline ends came to 13 bases. The CDR3 runs to 15 residues. Germline loops: CDR1 SGHTA, CDR2 FQGNSA. The CDR3 region is CASSLSLFSAGELFF. The CDR3 DNA follows: TGTGCCAGCAGCTTAAGCCTTTTCAGCGCCGGGGAGCTGTTTTTT.

This clonotype was observed a few times. The V gene is TRBV28, the J gene TRBJ2-7, with unresolved D. V was trimmed by 8 bases and J by 2 bases, leaving 4 bases between them. In germline, CDR1 is MDHEN, CDR2 SYDVKM. This CDR3 comprises 10 residues. The DNA for the CDR3 is TGTGCCAGCGGGACCTACGAGCAGTACTTC. Its translation: CASGTYEQYF.

This clonotype has a count of ten or more. This sequence joins TRBV5-1 and TRBJ2-6; the D is unclear. The CDR3 is 14 amino acids. Trimming shortened V by 2 bases and J by 0 bases, and 3 bases separated the two germline ends. Germline CDR1 and CDR2: SGHRS and YFSETQ. The CDR3 DNA reads TGCGCCAGCAGCTTCTCCTCTGGGGCCAACGTCCTGACTTTC. It codes for CASSFSSGANVLTF.

Regarding this clonotype: Since a much larger clone is just one base distant, this may be a read error. The chain links TRBV2 to TRBJ2-5; D gene ambiguous. Trimming shortened V by 2 bases and J by 5 bases, and 9 bases separated the two germline ends. The CDR3 spans 13 residues. Germline V gene data show CDR1 as SNHLY and CDR2 as FYNNEI. The CDR3 reads CASSEHRHETQYF. In DNA, the CDR3 is TGTGCCAGCAGTGAACATAGACATGAGACCCAGTACTTC. The entire variable domain, with the rest obtained from reference TRBV2 and TRBJ2-5, is as follows: EPEVTQTPSHQVTQMGQEVILRCVPISNHLYFYWYRQILGQKVEFLVSFYNNEISEKSEIFDDQFSVERPDGSNFTLKIRSTKLEDSAMYFCASSEHRHETQYFGPGTRLLVL.

There are many counts of this clonotype. The chain employs TRBV12-3 or TRBV12-4 and TRBJ2-5; 11 positions match TRBD2. The CDR3 totals 16 residues. V trimming: 5 bases; J trimming: 3 bases; junction bases outside the gene matches: 8. Here the CDR3 reads CASSPNSGRVEETQYF. The CDR3 bases are TGTGCCAGCAGTCCGAATAGCGGGAGGGTTGAAGAGACCCAGTACTTC.

This clonotype showed up just a few times. This chain joins TRBV5-1 and TRBJ2-2; 8 positions agree with TRBD2. Germline lookup yields CDR1 SGHRS and CDR2 YFSETQ. V shed 2 bases, J shed 4 bases, and the junction held 7 bases outside the gene matches. The CDR3 is 16 residues long. In DNA, the CDR3 is TGCGCCAGCAGCTTTAAGGCGGGAGGCCCCACCGGGGAGCTGTTTTTT. Encoded protein: CASSFKAGGPTGELFF.

This clonotype has at least ten counts. The chain links TRBV12-3 or TRBV12-4 to TRBJ2-1, with a weak D call TRBD1 (6 bases). Trimming removed 6 bases from V and 5 bases from J, with 14 bases in between. The CDR3 consists of 14 residues. CDR3 sequence reads: CASSLYRVDNEQFF. CDR3 nucleotide sequence: TGTGCCAGCAGCCTATACAGGGTCGACAATGAGCAGTTCTTC.

This clonotype came up many times. The chain couples TRBV6-2 or TRBV6-3 to TRBJ2-1; no reliable D call. The V gene lost 1 base and the J gene lost 5 bases, with 9 bases spanning the gap. The length of the CDR3 is 14 residues. Germline V gene data show CDR1 as MNHEY and CDR2 as SVGEGT. The CDR3 DNA reads as TGTGCCAGCAGTTACTGGCTCCAAAACAATGAGCAGTTCTTC. Residues: CASSYWLQNNEQFF.

CDR3 nucleotides: TGTGCCAGCAGGCCCGGTGTCGGCACCGGGGAGCTGTTTTTT. This translates into CASRPGVGTGELFF. The V call is TRBV12-3 or TRBV12-4, the J call TRBJ2-2; no reliable D call. V was clipped by 6 bases and J by 4 bases, with 12 bases between them. The CDR3 length is 14 residues.

This clonotype was counted ten times or more. The chain couples TRBV7-3 to TRBJ2-1; 10 nucleotides align to TRBD2. The CDR3 extends over 16 amino acids. V was clipped by 5 bases and J by 4 bases; unmatched bases: 8. Germline V gene lookup returns CDR1 SGHTA and CDR2 FQGTGA. CDR3 nucleotides: TGTGCCAGCAGCCCAGATAGCGGGAGGCCTTACAATGAGCAGTTCTTC. Amino acid sequence: CASSPDSGRPYNEQFF.

This clonotype was counted at least ten times. The chain recombines TRBV5-1 with TRBJ1-1; a weak D match, TRBD1 (6 bases). This CDR3 spans 13 amino acids. The germline V gene encodes CDR1 SGHRS and CDR2 YFSETQ. V gave up 6 bases and J gave up 4 bases, with 13 bases separating them. DNA of the CDR3: TGCGCCAGCACCCAGGGGTCGGGCACTGAAGCTTTCTTT. It encodes CASTQGSGTEAFF. Full variable domain (outside the CDR3, taken from reference TRBV5-1 and TRBJ1-1): KAGVTQTPRYLIKTRGQQVTLSCSPISGHRSVSWYQQTPGQGLQFLFEYFSETQRNKGNFPGRFSGRQFSNSRSEMNVSTLELGDSALYLCASTQGSGTEAFFGQGTRLTVV.

V gene TRBV28 combines with J gene TRBJ2-5; D might be TRBD2 (7 bases). Trimming cost V 5 bases and J 5 bases, with 18 bases left between them. CDR3 length equals 15 residues. Germline CDR1 is MDHEN and CDR2 is SYDVKM. CDR3 loop: CASSRRGGGRETQYF. In DNA form, the CDR3 reads TGTGCCAGCAGTCGAAGGGGGGGCGGCAGGGAGACCCAGTACTTC.

Concerning this clonotype: Germline is not matched at one junction end, which may reflect a read error. The chain carries TRBV28 and TRBJ2-5; 7 nucleotides match TRBD2. CDR1 is MDHEN, CDR2 SYDVKM, per germline. This CDR3 region has 13 residues. This chain's CDR3 is CARGGSLQDTQYF. CDR3 bases: TGTGCCAGGGGAGGGTCGCTTCAAGACACCCAGTACTTC.